This T cell receptor beta chain was captured by sequencing in a study of monozygotic twins with cystic fibrosis. This CDR3 region has 13 residues. Trimming took 5 bases from V and 2 from J, leaving 9 bases between them. Germline loops: CDR1 SEHNR, CDR2 FQNEAQ (reference sequence). The assay was immunoSEQ multiplex PCR, and TCRdb's table has in-frame clones only and misses some. Among tens of thousands of clones, less than 95% were seen once, and the ten largest hold under 0.35%. Notes on this clone: The antigen is not known.

Study-wide results and limits: The repertoire was suggested to be naive-dominated, clonality median around 0.0093. In 13 of 16 pairs, V gene usage was closest to the co-twin's. Age, concordance and disease severity did not associate with shared CDR3 numbers.

The specimen was blood. This clonotype was obtained from a girl aged 2-9 years with cystic fibrosis. The genes are TRBV7-9 and TRBJ2-5; D unresolved. The CDR3 here is CASSARWQETQYF. CDR3 sequence (DNA): TGTGCCAGCAGCGCCCGGTGGCAAGAGACCCAGTACTTC.